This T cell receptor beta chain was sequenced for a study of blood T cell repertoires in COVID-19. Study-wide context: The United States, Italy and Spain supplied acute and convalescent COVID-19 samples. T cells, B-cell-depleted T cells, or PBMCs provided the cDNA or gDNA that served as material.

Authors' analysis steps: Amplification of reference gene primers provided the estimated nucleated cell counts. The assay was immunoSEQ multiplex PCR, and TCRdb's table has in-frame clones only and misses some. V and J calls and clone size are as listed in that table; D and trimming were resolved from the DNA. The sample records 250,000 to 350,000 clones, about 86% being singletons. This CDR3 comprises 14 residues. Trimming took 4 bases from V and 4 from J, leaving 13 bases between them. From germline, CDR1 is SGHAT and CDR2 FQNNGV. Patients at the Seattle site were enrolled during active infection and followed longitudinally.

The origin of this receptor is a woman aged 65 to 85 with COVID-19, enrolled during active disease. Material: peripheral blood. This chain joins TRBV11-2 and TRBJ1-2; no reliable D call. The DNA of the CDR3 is TGTGCCAGCAGCTCATTGCGAGGGCCCTATGGCTACACCTTC. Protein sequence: CASSSLRGPYGYTF.